This T cell receptor beta chain comes out of a study of tumor-infiltrating lymphocytes in primary liver carcinoma. Study observations and caveats: Significantly larger top-250-clone fractions were found in tumors than in blood (p = 0.039).

Comment on this clonotype: Its antigen remains unknown. A read error may account for a junction end that differs from germline.

Making TCR beta cDNA involved approximately 0.5 ug total RNA and a constant-region primer. The TCR beta library was amplified through three nested multiplex PCR rounds in a modified ARM-PCR procedure. It was with TRBV1-TRBV30 forward primers and a C-beta reverse primer that the first two PCR rounds were run, at roughly 11 cycles each. TCRdb processed the multiplex PCR reads anew with MiXCR; each CDR3 protein has one entry. The data hold about 44,000 distinct CDR3 sequences, with around 79% observed a single time. Germline V lookup: CDR1 SGHDT, CDR2 YYEEEE. The CDR3 runs to 15 residues. Bulk tissue was left unsorted, and RNA and DNA were co-extracted from about 20-30 mg of it. Patients diagnosed with primary liver carcinoma received treatment through surgical resection.

The V gene is TRBV5-6, the J gene TRBJ2-1, with a possible D match to TRBD2 (7 bases). The receptor was derived from a man aged 35 to 55 with primary liver carcinoma and hepatitis B virus infection. Sequencing used liver tumor tissue from sampling region 3. Subset described: tumor region T3, left-lateral pole. The CDR3 spells CASTSGAGEYNEQLF. In DNA, the CDR3 is TGTGCCAGCACCTCGGGGGCGGGGGAGTACAATGAGCAGCTCTTC.